This is a list of T cell receptor beta chains from one sample in a study of human T cells and chemical hapten exposure. A single record per CDR3 protein comes from TCRdb applying MiXCR to the RACE reads. This sample has around 250,000 distinct CDR3 sequences; about 9% occur once, and the top ten carry around 2.5%. Sequenced material: whole blood, taken in connection with sensitization to the hapten diphenylcyclopropenone (DPC). These receptors were taken from a woman aged 40 to 50 with alopecia areata. Some clones in this sample may be carry-over from other donors' samples. Each CDR3 is given with its conserved first and last residue. Fields, in order: V gene, J gene, D gene, clone size, CDR3 protein. A D gene is named only where the DNA matches it firmly. Only part of the rows carry a size: once, few, many, or a class if the clone is expanded.

TRBV27,TRBJ1-3,.,.,CASSLSPSGNTIYF
TRBV14,TRBJ1-2,.,many,CASSQVPNYGYTF
TRBV6-5,TRBJ2-5,TRBD2,.,CASSYNPAGGRETQYF
TRBV27,TRBJ2-3,TRBD2,few,CASVGLAPDTQYF
TRBV7-2,TRBJ2-3,.,few,CASSLVGPTDTQYF
TRBV3-1,TRBJ2-4,.,.,CASSHGRTQKNIQYF
TRBV7-9,TRBJ2-3,.,many,CVSEGASGYTDTQYF
TRBV7-9,TRBJ2-2,.,few,CASSARDTSRLFF
TRBV5-4,TRBJ1-2,.,few,CASSRLESPKVGYTF
TRBV19,TRBJ2-2,.,.,CASGSGRTPNTGELFF
TRBV7-9,TRBJ2-7,.,few,CASSPLGGSEQYF
TRBV20-1,TRBJ1-1,.,many,CSARVAEAEAFF
TRBV27,TRBJ2-7,.,.,CASSQTGLYEQYF
TRBV12-3/TRBV12-4,TRBJ2-7,TRBD2,many,CASSLLAGEGEQYF
TRBV10-3,TRBJ2-2,TRBD2,few,CATGTSGSRTGELFF